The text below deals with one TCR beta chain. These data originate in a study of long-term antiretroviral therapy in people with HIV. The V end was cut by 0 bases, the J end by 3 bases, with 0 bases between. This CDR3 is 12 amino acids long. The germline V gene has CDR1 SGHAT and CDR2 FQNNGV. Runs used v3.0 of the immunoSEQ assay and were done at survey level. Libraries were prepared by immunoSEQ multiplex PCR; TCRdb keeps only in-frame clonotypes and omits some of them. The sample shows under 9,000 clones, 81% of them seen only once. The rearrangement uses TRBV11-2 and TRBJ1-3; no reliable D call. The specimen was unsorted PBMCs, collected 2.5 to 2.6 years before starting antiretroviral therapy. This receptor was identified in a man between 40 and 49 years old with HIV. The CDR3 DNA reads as TGTGCCAGCAGCTTAGATGGAAACACCATATATTTT. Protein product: CASSLDGNTIYF.